This TCR beta chain was sequenced in a study of T cells in Graves' hyperthyroidism and ophthalmopathy (dated by TCRdb to the late 2010s). Study-wide context: TCR V-J signatures able to tell the groups apart were searched for in a discovery cohort of some 97 patients, of whom over 40 had Graves' ophthalmopathy and around 56 had stable Graves' hyperthyroidism. Prospective prediction of ophthalmopathy was tested in an independent validation cohort consisting of roughly 19 hyperthyroidism patients and 15 or so patients who later progressed to ophthalmopathy. For training and testing, the roughly 93 patients in the discovery cohort were randomly divided in a 7:3 ratio. Thyroid tissue and blood T-cell repertoires from more than five Graves' hyperthyroidism patients were also compared in the study. Following sampling, methimazole starting at 30 mg daily was given to hyperthyroidism patients, and high-dose intravenous methylprednisolone was given to ophthalmopathy patients. TCR Vbeta CDR3 sequencing of 135 peripheral blood samples (approximately 44 ophthalmopathy, 75 to 80 hyperthyroidism and roughly 17 progressor patients) is reported in the paper.

Stable Graves' hyperthyroidism was defined as the absence of progression to ophthalmopathy over 18 months of follow-up. Hyperthyroidism patients were newly diagnosed, with disease duration under 2 months, and aged 18 to 65 years. The study excluded patients with uncontrolled infections, other autoimmune diseases, pregnancy or lactation. Diagnoses relied on clinical symptoms, serum thyroxine and TRAb, thyroid ultrasound and orbital computed tomography. Total RNA was extracted using Trizol reagent, and RNA quality was assessed on an Agilent 2100 Bioanalyzer. General study outcomes and caveats: Most expanded thyroid clonotypes (frequency above 0.001) were also found in blood, which suggests that blood repertoires may mirror thyroid immune responses. Ophthalmopathy was separated from stable hyperthyroidism by a 13 V-J signature model, with around 90% sensitivity and about 81% specificity obtained in cross-validation and 80%/75% obtained in testing. Sample size was not statistically predetermined, and blinding of investigators to group allocation was not performed. In validation, the model predicted progression to ophthalmopathy with around 71% sensitivity and around 72% specificity, a median of about 6 months before onset.

The TCR beta CDR3 regions were amplified from the RNA transcripts. The TCR CDR3 was subjected to a first round of RT-PCR using the HTBI primer set and the Qiagen OneStep RT-PCR kit. The libraries were constructed in a second round of multiplex PCR and then size-selected and purified. Libraries were sequenced paired-end with 100 bp reads on an Illumina HiSeq2000. On the study's bioinformatics: Raw data were processed with SOAPnuke, discarding reads with adapters, uncalled bases, mean Phred below 15, or no exact constant-primer or identifier match. High-quality paired reads were merged using COPE v1.2.5, and each unique nucleotide sequence was defined as a clonotype. MiTCR v1.1 was used to align the clonotypes against IMGT TRBV, TRBD and TRBJ reference segments. Analysis was restricted to V-J combinations with a frequency above 0.0001, which covered about 99% of repertoires. The TCS score was defined as the ratio of F50 (clonal expansion) to E x V (chaos), calculated using BLOSUM62-based TCRdist between CDR3 peptides within each V-J. Welch's t-statistics and random forest reduced around 520 V-J features to 13, which were used in a naive Bayes classifier (R e1071). The raw public data were reprocessed by TCRdb itself: fastp quality trimming at Q25, MiXCR clonotype calling, in-frame beta chains only. Under each unique CDR3 protein, matching rows form one entry showing the most common genes and DNA. The V and J calls and clone size come from TCRdb's table, not from the authors' own analysis. The table for this sample lists some 510,000 distinct CDR3 sequences; 46% of them were counted only once. 8.2% of the sample is held by the ten biggest clonotypes.

This clonotype occurred a few times. This receptor's antigen is unknown. No base-level quality is on record; no much larger clone is a single base apart. CDR1 DFQATT and CDR2 SNEGSKA are derived from the germline V gene (reference sequence). V loses 4 bases at its end and J loses 4 bases; junction bases beyond the gene matches: 5. Inclusive of the bounding cysteine and phenylalanine, the CDR3 is 15 residues long. Only the CDR3 DNA stays, 45 bases, in frame from base 1. The chain is made from TRBV20-1 and TRBJ2-5, and 14 junctional nucleotides match TRBD2. Sequencing was done on a sample of peripheral blood or thyroid tissue (not recorded which). The source is a woman between 18 and 30 years old with Graves' hyperthyroidism. Donor details come from another sample of the same person, matched by shared clones. Here the CDR3 is given as CSAKGLAGGGETQYF. The bases are TGCAGTGCTAAAGGACTAGCGGGAGGCGGAGAGACCCAGTACTTC.